These 26 T cell receptor beta chains came from one sample sequenced in a study of regulatory dendritic cells for organ transplantation. Sorted T cells were CFSE-labeled and cultured four to five days with allogeneic regulatory or mature dendritic cells at 1:10. Sequencing was performed with immunoSEQ multiplex PCR; in TCRdb, only in-frame clones are kept and a portion is missing. In the table there are 20,000 to 25,000 clones, approximately 83% of which are singletons. Their antigen targets remain unknown. Sequencing was performed on naive CD4+ T cells from blood cultured with regulatory dendritic cells. Subset specified: CD45RA+ naive T cells. All receptors derive from a human donor in good health.

This clone was recorded once. V and J are TRBV7-2 and TRBJ2-5; D possibly corresponds to TRBD1 (6 bases). From germline, CDR1 is SGHTA and CDR2 FQGNSA. The CDR3 has 14 residues. V was pared by 2 bases and J by 3 bases, with 10 bases between. The CDR3 DNA reads TGTGCCAGCAGCTTATACCCAGGGGAAGAGACCCAGTACTTC. It yields the protein CASSLYPGEETQYF.

By share of the sample, this clone is medium-sized. V and J are TRBV30 and TRBJ1-6; D not resolved. CDR3 length: 13 amino acids. Germline loops: CDR1 GTSNPN, CDR2 SVGIG (reference sequence). V lost 2 bases, J lost 9 bases, and 11 bases lay in between. In nucleotides, the CDR3 is TGTGCCTGGAGTACTCGTGGAGGTTCACCCCTCCACTTT. Translated: CAWSTRGGSPLHF. Looking up the rest from reference TRBV30 and TRBJ1-6 gives the full variable domain: SQTIHQWPATLVQPVGSPLSLECTVEGTSNPNLYWYRQAAGRGLQLLFYSVGIGQISSEVPQNLSASRPQDRQFILSSKKLLLSDSGFYLCAWSTRGGSPLHFGNGTRLTVT.

This chain connects TRBV5-1 to TRBJ2-7, with 9 nucleotides matching TRBD2. The CDR3 extends over 15 amino acids. The germline V gene encodes CDR1 SGHRS and CDR2 YFSETQ. V dropped 0 bases and J dropped 5; count of bases not matched to a gene: 6. The CDR3 is CASSLVAGGDDEQYF. The CDR3 DNA sequence: TGCGCCAGCAGCTTGGTGGCGGGAGGGGACGACGAGCAGTACTTC. The variable domain in full, completed from reference TRBV5-1 and TRBJ2-7, reads KAGVTQTPRYLIKTRGQQVTLSCSPISGHRSVSWYQQTPGQGLQFLFEYFSETQRNKGNFPGRFSGRQFSNSRSEMNVSTLELGDSALYLCASSLVAGGDDEQYFGPGTRLTVT.

The chain couples TRBV15 to TRBJ2-7, with D maybe TRBD2 (6 bases). The V and J ends lost 0 bases and 0 bases respectively, with 9 bases between them. The germline V gene has CDR1 LNHNV and CDR2 YYDKDF (reference sequence). The length of the CDR3 is 15 residues. This CDR3 is CATSRDGGSSYEQYF. DNA of the CDR3: TGTGCCACCAGCAGAGATGGAGGGAGCTCCTACGAGCAGTACTTC.

This chain uses TRBV9 with TRBJ2-2; D is uncertain. V lost 7 bases, J lost 4 bases, and 11 bases lay in between. The CDR3 is made up of 13 amino acids. Germline CDR1 SGDLS, CDR2 YYNGEE. The CDR3, as DNA: TGTGCCAGCGGCCAGTTCATCACCGGGGAGCTGTTTTTT. Amino acids: CASGQFITGELFF.

The J gene is TRBJ1-1, the V gene TRBV19; maybe TRBD1 (5 bases). From germline, CDR1 is LNHDA and CDR2 SQIVND (reference sequence). The ends were cut back, 3 bases at V and 3 bases at J, with 14 bases in the middle. The CDR3 length is 15 residues. The CDR3 sequence is CASSIGPDSYTEAFF. The CDR3 nucleotides read TGTGCCAGTAGTATTGGTCCCGACAGTTACACTGAAGCTTTCTTT.

The chain links TRBV27 to TRBJ2-3; D uncertain. The CDR3 spans 12 residues. Germline V gene sequence: CDR1 MNHEY, CDR2 SMNVEV (reference sequence). Trimming took off 2 bases at V and 5 bases at J, with 5 bases between the two ends. The CDR3 sequence: CASSLVGDTQYF. In DNA form, the CDR3 reads TGTGCCAGCAGTTTAGTTGGAGATACGCAGTATTTT.

The chain is built from TRBV30 and TRBJ2-3, with TRBD2 matching over 9 bases. The CDR3 has 18 residues. Germline V gives CDR1 GTSNPN, CDR2 SVGIG (reference sequence). Germline trimming cut 2 bases from V and 2 bases from J; bases unmatched to any gene: 14. The CDR3 coding sequence is TGTGCCTGGAGTACCCCTTCCCCCCTAGCGGGGCTCACAGATACGCAGTATTTT. This gives the protein CAWSTPSPLAGLTDTQYF.

The V and J genes are TRBV6-1 and TRBJ1-5, with D unclear. Trimming left V 1 base short and J 7 bases short, with 8 bases between. CDR1 is MNHNS, CDR2 SASEGT, per germline. The CDR3 has 13 residues. CDR3 protein: CASSEEVGQPQHF. The CDR3 DNA follows: TGTGCCAGCAGTGAAGAGGTCGGCCAGCCCCAGCATTTT.

The gene calls are TRBV30 and TRBJ2-3, with no clear D. Per germline, CDR1 GTSNPN and CDR2 SVGIG (reference sequence). This CDR3 region has 10 residues. The ends were cut back, 3 bases at V and 3 bases at J, with 1 base in the middle. The CDR3 bases are TGTGCCTGGAGAACAGATACGCAGTATTTT. Residues: CAWRTDTQYF.

The rearrangement links TRBV7-8 to TRBJ2-3, with D possibly TRBD2 on 7 matching bases. V was cut by 6 bases and J by 4 bases, with 14 bases left in between. This CDR3 is built from 14 residues. The germline gives CDR1 SGHVS, CDR2 FQNEAQ. This chain's CDR3 is CASRLGGRADTQYF. The CDR3 DNA is TGTGCCAGCAGGCTCGGGGGGCGGGCAGATACGCAGTATTTT.

The count of this clone is one. The CDR3 DNA reads as TGTGCCAGTAGTATAGTAGGGGAAGGGCCGATGAACACTGAAGCTTTCTTT. It codes for CASSIVGEGPMNTEAFF. The chain uses TRBV19 and TRBJ1-1; D possibly corresponds to TRBD1 (5 bases). The CDR3 has 17 amino acids. Germline assignment: CDR1 LNHDA and CDR2 SQIVND (reference sequence). Trimming took 1 base from V and 0 from J, leaving 15 bases between them.

A remark on this clone: Without the conserved terminal phenylalanine or tryptophan, this CDR3 likely stems from a read error. The DNA is left out, because the CDR3 cannot be placed on it with certainty; the CDR3 is given as TCRdb lists it. The V and J genes are TRBV7-3 and TRBJ2-7. The germline V gene has CDR1 SGHTA and CDR2 FQGTGA. The CDR3 is made up of 13 amino acids, end residues included. CDR3: CASRQPPWRHQSL.

The chain carries TRBV9 and TRBJ2-1; D assignment may be TRBD1 or TRBD2 (6 bases each). V was trimmed by 2 bases and J by 3 bases, leaving 21 bases between them. Germline loops: CDR1 SGDLS, CDR2 YYNGEE. This CDR3 is 18 amino acids long. The CDR3 sequence: CASSVLPLGGINYNEQFF. The CDR3 bases are TGTGCCAGCAGCGTCCTTCCTCTCGGGGGCATTAACTACAATGAGCAGTTCTTC.

V and J are TRBV7-9 and TRBJ1-1; no firm D call. Looked up from germline, CDR1 is SEHNR and CDR2 is FQNEAQ (reference sequence). The CDR3 runs to 14 residues. Between the trimmed V and J ends, which lost 2 bases and 1 base, there was a span of 8 bases. The CDR3 protein is CASSLKGGNTEAFF. CDR3 in DNA: TGTGCCAGCAGCTTAAAGGGAGGGAACACTGAAGCTTTCTTT.

This clone occurred a few times. The chain joins TRBV2 to TRBJ2-7; TRBD1 matches at 9 bases. V lost 10 bases to trimming and J lost 3 bases; unmatched junction nucleotides: 4. CDR1 SNHLY and CDR2 FYNNEI come from the germline V gene. The CDR3 is made up of 12 amino acids. The CDR3 here is CATGQGVYEQYF. For the CDR3, the DNA is TGTGCCACGGGACAGGGTGTCTACGAGCAGTACTTC.

The gene calls are TRBV10-3 and TRBJ1-1, with D unresolved. The CDR3 length is 13 residues. Per germline, CDR1 ENHRY and CDR2 SYGVKD. V lost 11 bases to trimming and J lost 6 bases, with 19 bases between them. CDR3 sequence: CAYSADDGPEAFF. DNA of the CDR3: TGTGCCTACTCGGCCGACGACGGACCTGAAGCTTTCTTT.

V and J are TRBV6-6 and TRBJ2-3; D remains ambiguous. Germline V gene data show CDR1 as MNHNY and CDR2 as SVGAGI (reference sequence). Trimming cost V 2 bases and J 1 base, with 7 bases left between them. The CDR3 is 14 amino acids. CDR3 DNA sequence: TGTGCCAGCAGTTACCAAGGCCGCACAGATACGCAGTATTTT. It encodes CASSYQGRTDTQYF.

This chain uses TRBV29-1 with TRBJ2-1; D is uncertain. This CDR3 comprises 13 residues. Germline V CDR1 and CDR2: SQVTM, ANQGSEA. The V gene lost 4 bases and the J gene lost 0 bases, with 7 bases spanning the gap. The CDR3 DNA follows: TGCAGCGTTGCTGATTTCTCCTACAATGAGCAGTTCTTC. Amino acid sequence: CSVADFSYNEQFF.

This clone was observed a few times. The chain carries TRBV5-1 and TRBJ2-5, with D perhaps being TRBD1 or TRBD2 (6 bases each). The CDR3 is 15 amino acids. CDR1 is SGHRS and CDR2 is YFSETQ in the germline V gene. The ends were cut back, 4 bases at V and 4 bases at J, with 17 bases in the middle. This CDR3 is CASSREGGNRETQYF. CDR3 in DNA: TGCGCCAGCAGCCGGGAAGGGGGGAATAGAGAGACCCAGTACTTC.

The chain links TRBV7-9 to TRBJ1-5, with D possibly being TRBD1 (5 bases). Trimming took off 7 bases at V and 4 bases at J, with 11 bases between the two ends. CDR3 size: 13 residues. From germline, CDR1 is SEHNR and CDR2 FQNEAQ (reference sequence). The chain's CDR3 is CASTRGINQPQHF. The DNA for the CDR3 is TGTGCCAGCACACGGGGGATAAATCAGCCCCAGCATTTT.

The chain joins TRBV5-1 to TRBJ2-7; D might be TRBD1 (8 bases). The V gene's germline CDR1 is SGHRS and CDR2 YFSETQ. The CDR3 is 15 residues long. Trimming cost V 2 bases and J 0 bases, with 12 bases left between them. DNA of the CDR3: TGCGCCAGCAGCTTACAGGGGGGGAGCTCCTACGAGCAGTACTTC. This codes for CASSLQGGSSYEQYF.

The V call is TRBV9, the J call TRBJ2-7, with 11 bases that match TRBD2. The germline CDR1 and CDR2 sequences are SGDLS and YYNGEE. This CDR3 comprises 15 residues. V lost 2 bases, J lost 2 bases, and 3 bases stayed unmatched. This CDR3 is CASSVGTSGAYEQYF. The CDR3 nucleotides are TGTGCCAGCAGCGTTGGGACTAGCGGAGCCTACGAGCAGTACTTC.

The J gene is TRBJ1-4, the V gene TRBV6-1, with D possibly being TRBD1 (5 bases). CDR3 size: 14 residues. Germline V gene data show CDR1 as MNHNS and CDR2 as SASEGT. V lost 6 bases and J 2 bases, leaving 10 bases between the germline ends. The CDR3 here is CASRRDSTNEKLFF. The CDR3 bases are TGTGCCAGCAGAAGAGACAGTACTAATGAAAAACTGTTTTTT.

CDR3 amino acids: CASSEWRGSGELFF. The CDR3 DNA reads as TGTGCCAGCAGCGAGTGGAGGGGATCCGGGGAGCTGTTTTTT. The chain employs TRBV7-9 and TRBJ2-2, with D maybe TRBD2 (6 bases). CDR1 is SEHNR, CDR2 FQNEAQ, per germline (reference sequence). V shed 5 bases and J shed 6 bases, with 13 bases lying between them. The CDR3 covers 14 residues.

This sequence joins TRBV15 and TRBJ1-4; no definite D call. The length of the CDR3 is 15 residues. Trimming took off 6 bases at V and 4 bases at J, with 15 bases between the two ends. Germline V CDR1 and CDR2: LNHNV, YYDKDF (reference sequence). DNA of the CDR3: TGTGCCACCAGGGATACAGCGTCGTTTAATGAAAAACTGTTTTTT. Amino acid sequence: CATRDTASFNEKLFF.